This T cell receptor beta chain was sequenced in a study of T-cell memory formation after mild COVID-19. Points from the study as a whole: A second wave of clones peaked on day 37, and their SARS-CoV-2 specificity went unconfirmed.

MiXCR was run by TCRdb on the 5' RACE reads, yielding one entry per CDR3 protein. The sample holds over 250,000 distinct CDR3 sequences; 15% to 20% are singletons and the top ten take around a fifth. The CDR3 contains 15 residues. The germline gives CDR1 KGHDR, CDR2 SFDVKD. This clonotype was counted a few times. Antigen specificity is unknown. The junction and the germline gene differ at one end; a read error may be behind it. Sequencing was carried out using PBMCs or a T cell subset sorted from them (not recorded which). The rearrangement joins TRBV24-1 to TRBJ2-1; no clear D gene. The TCR was taken from a man younger than 35 who had mild COVID-19 (a few samples of this study predate the infection). Cell type and time point are not known. The CDR3 region is CATSAYTSSFNEQFF. The CDR3 DNA reads as TGTGCCACCAGTGCTTATACCTCCTCCTTCAATGAGCAGTTCTTC.